One sample yielded the 19 T cell receptor beta chains listed below, sequenced in a study of CD8 T cells in Susac syndrome. cDNA came from about 0.5 to 1 ug RNA primed by random hexamers. TCRdb reprocessed the immunoSEQ multiplex PCR reads with MiXCR, giving one entry per CDR3 protein. The table includes some 96,000 distinct CDR3 sequences, about 95% detected once. Material: CD4+ T cells from PBMCs. These receptors were collected from a human donor with Susac syndrome.

CDR3 residues: CASARAGGEAFF. CDR3 coding DNA: TGTGCCAGCGCCCGGGCCGGCGGTGAAGCTTTCTTT. The J gene is TRBJ1-1, the V gene TRBV11-2; D gene ambiguous. Germline V gene lookup returns CDR1 SGHAT and CDR2 FQNNGV. V was cut by 8 bases and J by 7 bases, with 14 bases left in between. The CDR3 runs 12 residues.

The chain carries TRBV2 and TRBJ1-3, with D perhaps matching TRBD1 (5 bases). This CDR3 spans 15 amino acids. Per germline, CDR1 SNHLY and CDR2 FYNNEI. Trimming removed 6 bases at V and 1 base at J, with 13 bases between. Here the CDR3 DNA reads TGTGCCAGCAGGATTCTGTGGGGGTCTGGAAACACCATATATTTT. Encoded protein: CASRILWGSGNTIYF. The full variable domain, in which reference TRBV2 and TRBJ1-3 provide the parts outside the CDR3, is EPEVTQTPSHQVTQMGQEVILRCVPISNHLYFYWYRQILGQKVEFLVSFYNNEISEKSEIFDDQFSVERPDGSNFTLKIRSTKLEDSAMYFCASRILWGSGNTIYFGEGSWLTVV.

The chain joins TRBV15 to TRBJ2-3; 8 bases match TRBD2. Per the germline V gene, CDR1 is LNHNV and CDR2 is YYDKDF (reference sequence). The CDR3 is made up of 15 amino acids. V lost 5 bases and J lost 6; bases outside the gene matches: 10. The CDR3 sequence: CATSPRGGPGDTQYF. The DNA of the CDR3 is TGTGCCACCAGCCCTCGGGGGGGGCCGGGGGATACGCAGTATTTT.

This chain uses TRBV20-1 with TRBJ1-4, with a weak D call TRBD1 (5 bases). Trimming pared 0 bases from V and 7 bases from J, leaving 15 bases between. CDR1 DFQATT and CDR2 SNEGSKA come from the germline V gene (reference sequence). This CDR3 spans 15 amino acids. CDR3 in amino acids: CSARDGSQGSEKLFF. CDR3 in DNA: TGCAGTGCTAGAGATGGGTCGCAGGGTAGTGAAAAACTGTTTTTT.

CDR3 coding DNA: TGTGCCAGCAGCGTTGGGACAGGGGAAACCGGGGAGCTGTTTTTT. Translating it yields CASSVGTGETGELFF. The J gene is TRBJ2-2, the V gene TRBV9; 10 nucleotides align to TRBD1. The CDR3 length is 15 residues. From germline, CDR1 is SGDLS and CDR2 YYNGEE. J gave up 5 bases and V 2 bases, and 3 bases lay outside the gene matches.

The chain carries TRBV5-4 and TRBJ1-6; D not resolved. Deletions cut 0 bases from V and 1 base from J, with 11 bases between. Germline CDR1 SGHNT, CDR2 YYREEE (reference sequence). The CDR3 contains 17 residues. CDR3 in amino acids: CASSLARGGSYNSPLHF. The CDR3 coding sequence is TGTGCCAGCAGCTTGGCCCGCGGAGGGTCCTATAATTCACCCCTCCACTTT. Together with reference TRBV5-4 and TRBJ1-6, the CDR3 gives the full variable domain: ETGVTQSPTHLIKTRGQQVTLRCSSQSGHNTVSWYQQALGQGPQFIFQYYREEENGRGNFPPRFSGLQFPNYSSELNVNALELDDSALYLCASSLARGGSYNSPLHFGNGTRLTVT.

The V gene is TRBV2, the J gene TRBJ2-1, with D unclear. Germline CDR1 SNHLY, CDR2 FYNNEI. The CDR3 consists of 13 residues. The V end was cut by 7 bases, the J end by 8 bases, with 15 bases between. The CDR3 nucleotides read TGTGCCAGCAAACTCCCTCTGGCGGATGAGCAGTTCTTC. Amino acid sequence: CASKLPLADEQFF.

J is TRBJ2-5 and V is TRBV20-1; no clear D. The ends were cut back, 0 bases at V and 5 bases at J, with 10 bases in the middle. The germline V gene has CDR1 DFQATT and CDR2 SNEGSKA (reference sequence). The CDR3 has 13 residues. CDR3 coding DNA: TGCAGTGCTAGAGACCTTAGGGATGAGACCCAGTACTTC. Its protein is CSARDLRDETQYF.

The rearrangement uses TRBV5-4 and TRBJ2-5, with D uncertain. In germline, CDR1 is SGHNT, CDR2 YYREEE (reference sequence). The V gene lost 2 bases and the J gene lost 2 bases, with 7 bases spanning the gap. The CDR3 contains 13 residues. The CDR3 sequence: CASSFGLQETQYF. The CDR3 DNA reads TGTGCCAGCAGCTTCGGGCTACAAGAGACCCAGTACTTC.

V is TRBV11-2 and J is TRBJ2-7; no firm D call. Germline V gene lookup returns CDR1 SGHAT and CDR2 FQNNGV. The CDR3 consists of 15 residues. The V gene lost 4 bases and the J gene lost 2 bases, with 15 bases spanning the gap. The CDR3 region is CASSSSIAAAYEQYF. CDR3 sequence (DNA): TGTGCCAGCAGCTCCTCTATCGCTGCGGCCTACGAGCAGTACTTC.

This clonotype is a singleton in its sample. This sequence joins TRBV7-9 and TRBJ1-1; D is uncertain. Germline V gene sequence: CDR1 SEHNR, CDR2 FQNEAQ (reference sequence). The CDR3 runs 14 residues. Trimming left V 4 bases short and J 4 bases short, with 13 bases between. The CDR3 nucleotides read TGTGCCAGCAGCTCTGAGGCTACGGTCACTGAAGCTTTCTTT. As protein: CASSSEATVTEAFF. Full variable domain (outside the CDR3, taken from reference TRBV7-9 and TRBJ1-1): DTGVSQNPRHKITKRGQNVTFRCDPISEHNRLYWYRQTLGQGPEFLTYFQNEAQLEKSRLLSDRFSAERPKGSFSTLEIQRTEQGDSAMYLCASSSEATVTEAFFGQGTRLTVV.

The chain links TRBV6-5 to TRBJ2-1; no definite D call. Trimming took 7 bases from V and 8 from J, leaving 18 bases between them. Germline assignment: CDR1 MNHEY and CDR2 SVGAGI. The CDR3 extends over 14 amino acids. Written as DNA, the CDR3 is TGTGCCAGCACCAGAGGAATAGCAGTGCATGAGCAGTTCTTC. This encodes CASTRGIAVHEQFF.

This chain uses TRBV30 with TRBJ2-5; D not certain. This CDR3 contains 13 residues. Germline-derived CDR1 and CDR2 are GTSNPN and SVGIG (reference sequence). The V and J ends lost 5 bases and 2 bases respectively, with 12 bases between them. CDR3 sequence: CAWARATQETQYF. CDR3 DNA: TGTGCCTGGGCCCGGGCCACACAAGAGACCCAGTACTTC.

This chain links TRBV20-1 with TRBJ2-3, with D uncertain. Between the trimmed V and J ends, which lost 0 bases and 14 bases, there was a span of 12 bases. This CDR3 contains 11 residues. The germline gives CDR1 DFQATT, CDR2 SNEGSKA (reference sequence). The CDR3 DNA reads as TGCAGTGCTAGAGAGGTTCCCCTTGCGTATTTT. It translates to CSAREVPLAYF.

This clonotype occurred once. The CDR3 reads CSALDQGPYEQYF. The CDR3 region has the DNA TGCAGTGCTTTGGACCAGGGACCCTACGAGCAGTACTTC. The chain has TRBV20-1 and TRBJ2-7, with D perhaps given as TRBD1 or TRBD2 (5 bases each). The CDR3 covers 13 residues. The germline CDR1 and CDR2 sequences are DFQATT and SNEGSKA (reference sequence). The V end was cut by 5 bases, the J end by 2 bases, with 13 bases between.

The chain has TRBV20-1 and TRBJ1-1; D possibly corresponds to TRBD1 (6 bases). In germline, CDR1 is DFQATT, CDR2 SNEGSKA (reference sequence). The CDR3 extends over 13 amino acids. V was clipped by 6 bases and J by 1 base, with 12 bases between them. The CDR3 loop reads CSAVRGRNTEAFF. The CDR3 bases are TGCAGTGCGGTCAGGGGACGGAACACTGAAGCTTTCTTT.

J is TRBJ1-1 and V is TRBV27, with D possibly TRBD1 on 5 matching bases. This CDR3 has 14 residues. Germline values: CDR1 MNHEY, CDR2 SMNVEV (reference sequence). V was pared by 6 bases and J by 1 base, with 12 bases between. In DNA, the CDR3 is TGTGCCAGCAGCTGGGACGCCCGGAACACTGAAGCTTTCTTT. Protein product: CASSWDARNTEAFF.

The chain carries TRBV9 and TRBJ2-5; 10 bases match TRBD2. Germline V gene data show CDR1 as SGDLS and CDR2 as YYNGEE. The V and J ends lost 6 bases and 4 bases, in that order; junction bases with no gene match: 6. The length of the CDR3 is 14 residues. The CDR3 sequence: CASTRTSGLETQYF. The CDR3, as DNA: TGTGCCAGCACCAGGACTAGCGGCTTAGAGACCCAGTACTTC.

The chain uses TRBV24-1 and TRBJ2-3; D may correspond to TRBD1 or TRBD2 (5 bases each). The CDR3 covers 16 residues. With 7 bases removed from V and 5 bases from J, the gap between germline ends came to 21 bases. In germline, CDR1 is KGHDR, CDR2 SFDVKD. The CDR3 loop reads CATSPGTSFGVDTQYF. The CDR3 DNA sequence: TGTGCCACCAGCCCGGGGACCTCCTTCGGGGTAGATACGCAGTATTTT.